This T cell receptor beta chain was found in a study of cytomegalovirus exposure and HLA in healthy donors. Overall study: The same platform was used for the 90 to 150 validation repertoires and the 600 to 850 first-cohort repertoires, a later analysis reported. Study findings and constraints: Most TCR sequences proved rare, with some public TCRs found in many donors. Under in vitro conditions, a few CMV-associated chains were confirmed as specific for CMV antigens. Cytomegalovirus association was listed for about 150 TCR beta chains.

Here immunoSEQ multiplex PCR was the method, and the copy in TCRdb shows in-frame clones only, minus some. This table holds about 160,000 clones, 75% to 90% found once. Notes on this clone: The antigen is unknown.

The CDR3 contains 17 residues. The J segment lost 0 bases and the V segment lost 1 base, leaving 7 bases of the junction unmatched. Germline V gene sequence: CDR1 LGHNA, CDR2 YSLEER. Source material: PBMCs. This TCR came from a woman aged 18-29 years in good health and CMV-seronegative. This rearrangement joins TRBV4-3 to TRBJ2-3, with 7 bases matching TRBD2. As DNA, the CDR3 is TGCGCCAGCAGCCAAGTGGGATTTAGCGGGAGCACAGATACGCAGTATTTT. Amino acid sequence: CASSQVGFSGSTDTQYF.